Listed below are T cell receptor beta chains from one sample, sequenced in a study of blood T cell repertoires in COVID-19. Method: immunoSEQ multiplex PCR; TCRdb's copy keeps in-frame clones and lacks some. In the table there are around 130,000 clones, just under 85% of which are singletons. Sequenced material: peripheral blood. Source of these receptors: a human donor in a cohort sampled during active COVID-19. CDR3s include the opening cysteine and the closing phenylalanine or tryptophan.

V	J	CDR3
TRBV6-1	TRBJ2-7	CASSGRLGTGGSYEQYF
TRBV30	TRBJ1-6	CAWKGQTTSYNSPLHF
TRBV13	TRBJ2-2	CASSLPGQYTGELFF
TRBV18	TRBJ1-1	CASSPAVRNTEAFF
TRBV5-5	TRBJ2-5	CASSLARARDRGHETQYF
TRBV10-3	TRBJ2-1	CAISGTGGTYNEQFF
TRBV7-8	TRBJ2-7	CASSRGGGTYEQYF
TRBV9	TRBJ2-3	CASSVAHFSTDTQYF
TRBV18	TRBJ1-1	CASSPRQENTEAFF
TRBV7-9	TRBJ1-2	CASSSTGGPIYGYTF
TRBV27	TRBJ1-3	CASSLIAGGANTIYF
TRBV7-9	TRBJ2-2	CASTPKKVGGYTGELFF
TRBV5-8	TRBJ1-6	CASSSDRLNNSPLHF
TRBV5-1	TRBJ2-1	CASRPGESEQFF
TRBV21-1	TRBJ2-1	CASSRGTSGHNEQFF
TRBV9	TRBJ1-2	CASSPDSYGYTF
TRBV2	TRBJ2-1	CASRPRPGTGNEQFF
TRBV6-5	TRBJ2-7	CASSYSILAGGREQYF
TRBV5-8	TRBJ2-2	CASSTGTGSTGELFF
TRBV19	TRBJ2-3	CASSIVGSQQGAYTDTQYF
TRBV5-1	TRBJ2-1	CASSLRDISYNEQFF
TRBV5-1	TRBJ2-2	CASSDSGVGVAGELFF
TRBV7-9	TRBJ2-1	CASSLARGNYNEQFF
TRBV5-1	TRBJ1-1	CASVQVGGTEAFF
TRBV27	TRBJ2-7	CASSFGSDYEQYF
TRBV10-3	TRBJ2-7	CAISGGRGYEQYF
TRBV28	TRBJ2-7	CASSLLAVNYEQYF
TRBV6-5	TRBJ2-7	CASSYSRTGVLYEQYF
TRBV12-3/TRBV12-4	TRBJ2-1	CASSFIGFNEQFF
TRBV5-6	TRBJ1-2	CASSLAGGYTF
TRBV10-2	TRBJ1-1	CASSETTQGTMNTEAFF
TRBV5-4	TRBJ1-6	CASSPVPGQYSPLHF
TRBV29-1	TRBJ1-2	CSVEFGTASGYTF
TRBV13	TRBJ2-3	CATRRSLEADTQYF
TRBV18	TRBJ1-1	CASSPELVNTEAFF
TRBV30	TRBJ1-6	CAWSAGTGSKVGHF
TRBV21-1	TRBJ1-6	CASRPPVICPQGGKYNSPLHF
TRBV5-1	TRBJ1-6	CASSLRQGGNSPLHF
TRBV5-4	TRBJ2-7	CASSSTILAGEHYEQYF
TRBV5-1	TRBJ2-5	CASSLVGTSIETQYF
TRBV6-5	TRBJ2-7	CASTGSGGLYEQYF
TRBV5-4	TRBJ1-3	CASSRDRAGNTIYF
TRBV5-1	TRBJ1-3	CASSLDRSSGNTIYF
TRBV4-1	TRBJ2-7	CASSQDPGHGSYEQYF
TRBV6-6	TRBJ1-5	CASSRTGWNNQPQHF
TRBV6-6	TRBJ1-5	CASKPGQGAHNQPQHF
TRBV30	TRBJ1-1	CAWSATVGAFF
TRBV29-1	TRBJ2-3	CSAVPWGGSTDTQYF
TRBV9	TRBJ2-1	CASSVGQGIHNEQFF
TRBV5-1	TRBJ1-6	CASSLAGTGDSPLHF
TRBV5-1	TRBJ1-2	CASSLEQGERGYTF
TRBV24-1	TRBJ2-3	CATSDPGTTADTQYF
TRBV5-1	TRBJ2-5	CASAWTGDQETQYF
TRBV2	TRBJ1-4	CASSDGQGGEKLFF